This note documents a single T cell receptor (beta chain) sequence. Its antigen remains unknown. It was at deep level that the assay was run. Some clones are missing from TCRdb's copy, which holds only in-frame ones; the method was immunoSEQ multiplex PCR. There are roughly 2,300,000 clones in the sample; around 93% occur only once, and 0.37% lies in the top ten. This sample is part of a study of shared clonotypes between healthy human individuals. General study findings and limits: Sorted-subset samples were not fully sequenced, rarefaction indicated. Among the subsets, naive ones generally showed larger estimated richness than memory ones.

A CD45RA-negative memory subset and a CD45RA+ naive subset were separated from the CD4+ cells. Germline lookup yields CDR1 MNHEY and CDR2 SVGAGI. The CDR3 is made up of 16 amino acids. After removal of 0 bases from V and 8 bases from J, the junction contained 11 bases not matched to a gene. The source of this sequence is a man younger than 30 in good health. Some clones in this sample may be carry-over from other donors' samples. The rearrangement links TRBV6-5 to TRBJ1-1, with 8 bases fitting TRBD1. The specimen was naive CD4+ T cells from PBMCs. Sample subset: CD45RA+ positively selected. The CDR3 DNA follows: TGTGCCAGCAGTTACTCGGGACAGGCAACCCCGAGCGAAGCTTTCTTT. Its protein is CASSYSGQATPSEAFF.